Following are 27 T cell receptor beta chains from one sample sequenced in a study of OX40 agonist ivuxolimab in advanced cancers. The library was generated by the immunoSEQ multiplex PCR assay. Held by TCRdb, this immuneACCESS table contains in-frame sequences only and omits some clones. Under half of the omission traces to an unresolved V gene where checked; the cause of the rest is unknown. The sample includes more than 55,000 clones, with around 82% observed a single time. The top ten constitute less than 4.5% of the sample. The sequences come from CD4+ or CD8+ T cells sorted from blood, collected in a trial of the OX40 agonist ivuxolimab. The origin of the receptors is an adult with an advanced solid tumor such as melanoma, head and neck, liver or kidney cancer.

The V and J genes are TRBV7-8 and TRBJ1-5, with D perhaps TRBD1 (5 bases). Trimming removed 5 bases at V and 2 bases at J, with 10 bases between. The germline CDR1 and CDR2 sequences are SGHVS and FQNEAQ. The CDR3 loop spans 14 amino acids. This CDR3 is CASSPDRGNQPQHF. The CDR3 coding sequence is TGTGCCAGCAGCCCAGACAGAGGCAATCAGCCCCAGCATTTT.

The V gene is TRBV7-6, the J gene TRBJ2-5; D ambiguous. Germline-derived CDR1 and CDR2 are SGHVS and FNYEAQ. The CDR3 is made up of 11 amino acids. V was trimmed by 10 bases and J by 7 bases, leaving 13 bases between them. The CDR3 loop is CAIFRDGTQYF. The CDR3 DNA reads as TGTGCCATTTTCCGTGACGGGACCCAGTACTTC.

The chain couples TRBV19 to TRBJ2-1, with 8 bases identical to TRBD1. V lost 9 bases and J lost 2; bases outside the gene matches: 6. The CDR3 length is 14 residues. Germline assignment: CDR1 LNHDA and CDR2 SQIVND (reference sequence). CDR3: CASRGTGTYNEQFF. The DNA of the CDR3 is TGTGCCAGCCGCGGGACAGGCACCTACAATGAGCAGTTCTTC.

The chain uses TRBV29-1 and TRBJ2-1; D unresolved. The CDR3 is made up of 12 amino acids. Germline values: CDR1 SQVTM, CDR2 ANQGSEA. The V end lost 7 bases, the J end lost 6 bases, and 13 bases lay between the germline ends. The CDR3 DNA reads TGCAGCGGTCGGCCGCCCGGCAATGAGCAGTTCTTC. Amino acid sequence: CSGRPPGNEQFF.

Points on this clone: Mismatch with germline at one junction end may stem from a read error. The J gene is TRBJ1-5, the V gene TRBV5-4; D remains unclear. Germline V gives CDR1 SGHNT, CDR2 YYREEE (reference sequence). The CDR3 is made up of 16 amino acids. As DNA, the CDR3 is TGCGCCAGCAGCCAAGATGCGGGAAATAGCAATCAGCCCCAGCATTTT. Amino acid sequence: CASSQDAGNSNQPQHF.

The V gene is TRBV6-9, the J gene TRBJ1-5; no clear D. Trimming cost V 3 bases and J 5 bases, with 8 bases left between them. The CDR3 covers 13 residues. Germline CDR1 reads MNHGY; CDR2 reads SVAAGI. The CDR3 DNA sequence: TGTGCCAGCAGTTACTCGAGGGATCAGCCCCAGCATTTT. This translates into CASSYSRDQPQHF.

The chain links TRBV5-1 to TRBJ2-5; no clear D gene. The CDR3 consists of 11 residues. The germline V gene has CDR1 SGHRS and CDR2 YFSETQ. The V gene lost 4 bases and the J gene lost 1 base, with 2 bases spanning the gap. The CDR3 here is CASSTQETQYF. The CDR3 DNA follows: TGCGCCAGCAGCACCCAAGAGACCCAGTACTTC.

This rearrangement joins TRBV5-1 to TRBJ1-5, with TRBD1 matching over 12 bases. The germline gives CDR1 SGHRS, CDR2 YFSETQ. The CDR3 totals 19 residues. With V trimmed by 2 bases and J by 0 bases, 9 bases remained unmatched. The CDR3 loop reads CASSLPRDRGRVSNQPQHF. The CDR3 region has the DNA TGCGCCAGCAGCTTACCCCGGGACAGGGGGCGCGTTAGCAATCAGCCCCAGCATTTT.

This chain connects TRBV4-3 to TRBJ2-7; TRBD1 matches 9 bases. The CDR3 extends over 16 amino acids. Germline V gene data show CDR1 as LGHNA and CDR2 as YSLEER. Trimming removed 4 bases from V and 6 bases from J; junction bases left unmatched: 13. The CDR3 sequence is CASSPLRDRVHREQYF. CDR3 nucleotides: TGCGCCAGCAGCCCTCTACGGGACAGGGTCCACCGCGAGCAGTACTTC.

V gene TRBV6-1 combines with J gene TRBJ1-1; D is uncertain. There are 14 residues in the CDR3. Per the germline V gene, CDR1 is MNHNS and CDR2 is SASEGT. Trimming pared 6 bases from V and 1 base from J, leaving 12 bases between. CDR3 nucleotide sequence: TGTGCCAGCAGGCCGGGAGGGCAGAACACTGAAGCTTTCTTT. As protein: CASRPGGQNTEAFF.

The chain joins TRBV7-9 to TRBJ1-5; 8 positions match TRBD1. Germline CDR1 and CDR2: SEHNR and FQNEAQ (reference sequence). The length of the CDR3 is 14 residues. Trimming cost V 4 bases and J 4 bases; bases outside gene matches: 3. The CDR3: CASSSGTGNQPQHF. As DNA, the CDR3 is TGTGCCAGCAGCTCCGGGACAGGTAATCAGCCCCAGCATTTT.

The genes are TRBV6-5 and TRBJ1-3, with no clear D. The ends were cut back, 0 bases at V and 0 bases at J, with 9 bases in the middle. This CDR3 region has 16 residues. The germline CDR1 and CDR2 sequences are MNHEY and SVGAGI. CDR3 coding DNA: TGTGCCAGCAGTTACTCGAATCGCCACTCTGGAAACACCATATATTTT. It encodes CASSYSNRHSGNTIYF.

This clone appeared a single time. The V call is TRBV27, the J call TRBJ1-5, with 7 bases matching TRBD1. Germline loops: CDR1 MNHEY, CDR2 SMNVEV (reference sequence). The CDR3 contains 14 residues. V was pared by 3 bases and J by 9 bases, with 8 bases of the junction left unmatched. The CDR3, as DNA: TGTGCCAGCAGTTTGGAGACAGGGATTGGGCCCCAGCATTTT. It encodes CASSLETGIGPQHF.

This clone appeared a few times. V usage is TRBV4-1 and J usage is TRBJ1-2, with D tentatively TRBD1 (5 bases). Germline V lookup: CDR1 MGHRA, CDR2 YSYEKL. The CDR3 is 16 residues long. The V gene lost 0 bases and the J gene lost 4 bases, with 15 bases spanning the gap. The DNA of the CDR3 is TGCGCCAGCAGCCAAGATCTCGAACAGGACCTCTATGGCTACACCTTC. This sequence encodes CASSQDLEQDLYGYTF.

The V call is TRBV6-1, the J call TRBJ1-3; D might be TRBD1 (5 bases). Trimming shortened V by 3 bases and J by 3 bases, and 18 bases separated the two germline ends. The CDR3 is 17 amino acids. Germline V lookup: CDR1 MNHNS, CDR2 SASEGT. The CDR3 loop reads CASSEGTGTLGGNTIYF. The CDR3, as DNA: TGTGCCAGCAGTGAGGGTACCGGGACTCTTGGTGGAAACACCATATATTTT.

This chain connects TRBV10-2 to TRBJ2-1; 14 bases map to TRBD2. The CDR3 has 18 residues. Per germline, CDR1 WSHSY and CDR2 SAAADI. Germline trimming cut 10 bases from V and 7 bases from J; bases unmatched to any gene: 18. CDR3 sequence reads: CATSKGLAGDGPKNEQFF. Written as DNA, the CDR3 is TGCGCCACCTCAAAGGGACTAGCGGGAGACGGCCCGAAAAATGAGCAGTTCTTC.

This clone was seen only a few times. The rearrangement joins TRBV7-2 to TRBJ1-1; D is uncertain. Between the trimmed V and J ends, which lost 7 bases and 9 bases, there was a span of 15 bases. The germline CDR1 and CDR2 sequences are SGHTA and FQGNSA. CDR3 size: 12 residues. The CDR3 loop is CASTSPEVKAFF. The DNA for the CDR3 is TGTGCCAGCACCTCTCCGGAGGTTAAAGCTTTCTTT.

The chain recombines TRBV5-8 with TRBJ2-5; 7 bases are shared with TRBD1. CDR3 length equals 15 residues. Germline V gives CDR1 SGHTS, CDR2 YDEGEE. V lost 0 bases, J lost 5 bases, and 7 bases stayed unmatched. As DNA, the CDR3 is TGTGCCAGCAGCTTGGGCTCTCAGGGGGTTGAGACCCAGTACTTC. Protein: CASSLGSQGVETQYF.

Concerning this clone itself: One end of the junction is discordant with germline, which a read error may explain. The chain employs TRBV5-4 and TRBJ1-3; no clear D. Germline V CDR1 and CDR2: SGHNT, YYREEE (reference sequence). The CDR3 totals 14 residues. CDR3 loop: CASSQWEFTNTIYF. The CDR3 region has the DNA TGCGCCAGCAGCCAATGGGAATTTACAAACACCATATATTTT.

V and J are TRBV25-1 and TRBJ1-2; 11 positions agree with TRBD1. The CDR3 is 14 residues long. Germline V gene data show CDR1 as MGHDK and CDR2 as SYGVNS. The V gene end was trimmed by 5 bases and the J gene end by 4 bases; junction bases not matched to a gene: 3. This CDR3 is CASSIGQGAYGYTF. DNA of the CDR3: TGTGCCAGCAGTATAGGACAGGGGGCCTATGGCTACACCTTC.

The chain recombines TRBV15 with TRBJ2-3; 10 bases are a match to TRBD2. From germline, CDR1 is LNHNV and CDR2 YYDKDF (reference sequence). The CDR3 sequence is 19 residues long. V was pared by 0 bases and J by 1 base, with 10 bases of the junction left unmatched. The CDR3 here is CATSRDVGSGRLGTDTQYF. The CDR3, as DNA: TGTGCCACCAGCAGAGATGTGGGTAGCGGGAGGTTGGGCACAGATACGCAGTATTTT.

The chain combines TRBV7-9 with TRBJ1-1; D remains unclear. The V end was cut by 5 bases, the J end by 6 bases, with 22 bases between. The CDR3 has 16 residues. CDR1 is SEHNR, CDR2 FQNEAQ, per germline (reference sequence). The CDR3 nucleotides are TGTGCCAGCAGCCCTTCGGGGAAGAATAAGTTTTCTGAAGCTTTCTTT. Translated: CASSPSGKNKFSEAFF.

This sequence joins TRBV7-9 and TRBJ2-7, with D perhaps matching TRBD2 (6 bases). The CDR3 length is 15 residues. Germline V gene data show CDR1 as SEHNR and CDR2 as FQNEAQ (reference sequence). Trimming took off 5 bases at V and 6 bases at J, with 20 bases between the two ends. DNA of the CDR3: TGTGCCAGCAGCGTCCCCGGGCGGGGTTACGGCGAGCAGTACTTC. Encoded protein: CASSVPGRGYGEQYF.

J is TRBJ2-3 and V is TRBV4-3; 7 nucleotides align to TRBD2. Germline V gene lookup returns CDR1 LGHNA and CDR2 YSLEER. Trimming removed 0 bases from V and 4 bases from J; junction bases left unmatched: 1. The CDR3 has 14 amino acids. CDR3 sequence: CASSQELASDTQYF. Here the CDR3 DNA reads TGCGCCAGCAGCCAAGAACTAGCGTCAGATACGCAGTATTTT.

J is TRBJ2-7 and V is TRBV6-5, with 8 bases lining up with TRBD2. V gave up 0 bases and J gave up 4 bases; unmatched junction bases: 5. CDR3 size: 15 residues. Germline CDR1 reads MNHEY; CDR2 reads SVGAGI. DNA for the CDR3: TGTGCCAGCAGTTACTCCAGGACTAGCTCTTACGAGCAGTACTTC. It is translated as CASSYSRTSSYEQYF.

This clone has more than one count but fewer than ten. V and J are TRBV7-9 and TRBJ1-5, with 10 bases lining up with TRBD1. The CDR3 is 18 residues long. The ends lost 0 bases at V and 10 bases at J; junction bases unmatched: 15. The germline CDR1 and CDR2 sequences are SEHNR and FQNEAQ (reference sequence). The CDR3 region has the DNA TGTGCCAGCAGCTTAGCGGGGAGGGGACAGGGGAACCCACCTCCCCAGCATTTT. It is translated as CASSLAGRGQGNPPPQHF.

The genes are TRBV7-9 and TRBJ1-3; 7 bases align to TRBD1. With 5 bases clipped from V and 2 bases from J, the junction kept 9 bases outside the gene matches. The germline V gene has CDR1 SEHNR and CDR2 FQNEAQ (reference sequence). This CDR3 comprises 16 residues. This CDR3 reads CASSAAPTGPGNTIYF. The CDR3 DNA is TGTGCCAGCAGCGCCGCGCCGACAGGGCCTGGAAACACCATATATTTT.